The 16 T cell receptor beta chains below come from one sample, sequenced in a study of T-cell reconstitution after alpha-beta-depleted transplantation in children. It was with unique molecular identifiers that the TCRbeta library was prepared. MiXCR, run by TCRdb on the PCR reads, gives a single entry per CDR3 protein. The table includes about 600,000 distinct CDR3 sequences, approximately 13% detected once. This specimen consisted of PBMCs, mostly from graft donor cells, obtained 360 days after TCRalphabeta/CD19-depleted stem cell transplant. Receptors originate from a male patient under 18 who had a stem cell transplant for acute myeloid leukemia, so the T cells may come from the graft donor.

This chain uses TRBV7-2 with TRBJ2-7; D not resolved. V dropped 0 bases and J dropped 2 bases, with 11 bases sitting between them. Germline CDR1 reads SGHTA; CDR2 reads FQGNSA. This CDR3 region has 15 residues. Here the CDR3 reads CASSLAHGLPYEQYF. CDR3 sequence (DNA): TGTGCCAGCAGCTTAGCTCACGGGCTACCCTACGAGCAGTACTTC.

CDR3 amino acids: CASSQGRLWSTDTQYF. DNA of the CDR3: TGTGCCAGCAGCCAGGGCAGGTTGTGGAGCACAGATACGCAGTATTTT. V usage is TRBV3-1 and J usage is TRBJ2-3; D remains ambiguous. The germline V gene encodes CDR1 LGHDT and CDR2 YNNKEL (reference sequence). V lost 3 bases and J 0 bases, leaving 13 bases between the germline ends. The CDR3 totals 16 residues.

In its sample, this clonotype was seen many times. The rearrangement joins TRBV3-1 to TRBJ2-5; D uncertain. The CDR3 consists of 17 residues. V was cut by 1 base and J by 2 bases, with 17 bases left in between. The germline gives CDR1 LGHDT, CDR2 YNNKEL (reference sequence). CDR3 amino acids: CASSQVPPFGFQETQYF. Written as DNA, the CDR3 is TGTGCCAGCAGCCAAGTCCCCCCATTCGGGTTTCAAGAGACCCAGTACTTC.

V and J are TRBV28 and TRBJ2-1; the match to TRBD2 covers 8 bases. Germline V gives CDR1 MDHEN, CDR2 SYDVKM. The CDR3 covers 19 residues. With V trimmed by 4 bases and J by 0 bases, 14 bases remained unmatched. The CDR3 coding sequence is TGTGCCAGCAGTTCCCCTTACGGGAGGGCTAGTAGCTCCTACAATGAGCAGTTCTTC. Protein sequence: CASSSPYGRASSSYNEQFF.

This clonotype came up a few times. V and J are TRBV5-1 and TRBJ2-1; 9 bases agree with TRBD2. From germline, CDR1 is SGHRS and CDR2 YFSETQ. Trimming took 0 bases from V and 4 from J; bases not matched to a gene: 2. The CDR3 runs 15 residues. CDR3 bases: TGCGCCAGCAGCTTGGCTAGCGGGGAATACAATGAGCAGTTCTTC. Translation: CASSLASGEYNEQFF.

V usage is TRBV4-3 and J usage is TRBJ2-7; D may be TRBD1 (5 bases). V lost 4 bases and J 0 bases, leaving 13 bases between the germline ends. CDR3 length: 15 amino acids. Germline values: CDR1 LGHNA, CDR2 YSLEER. CDR3 bases: TGCGCCAGCAGCCCCCCACAGGTCCTCTCCTACGAGCAGTACTTC. Its protein product is CASSPPQVLSYEQYF.

The V and J genes are TRBV20-1 and TRBJ2-5; TRBD2 aligns across 14 bases. Germline-derived CDR1 and CDR2 are DFQATT and SNEGSKA (reference sequence). V was clipped by 7 bases and J by 0 bases; unmatched bases: 7. There are 16 residues in the CDR3. The CDR3 DNA sequence: TGCAGTGGTGGACTAGCGGGAGGCCCGTACCAAGAGACCCAGTACTTC. Translated: CSGGLAGGPYQETQYF.

The chain employs TRBV20-1 and TRBJ2-7; D uncertain. Trimming took off 6 bases at V and 2 bases at J, with 11 bases between the two ends. This CDR3 comprises 12 residues. Germline loops: CDR1 DFQATT, CDR2 SNEGSKA (reference sequence). The CDR3 DNA reads as TGCAGTGCATCTCTAGACCCCTACGAGCAGTACTTC. Its protein product is CSASLDPYEQYF.

V and J are TRBV23-1 and TRBJ2-7; TRBD1 or TRBD2 may be the D gene (5 bases each). TRBV23-1 is an open reading frame, and its role is uncertain. The CDR3 contains 14 residues. V dropped 0 bases and J dropped 4 bases, with 10 bases sitting between them. The CDR3 loop is CASSQSKGPYEQYF. The CDR3 DNA reads TGCGCCAGCAGTCAATCAAAGGGACCATACGAGCAGTACTTC.

The chain combines TRBV7-9 with TRBJ2-5; D is uncertain. Trimming left V 2 bases short and J 1 base short, with 8 bases between. CDR3 length: 14 amino acids. Germline V gene sequence: CDR1 SEHNR, CDR2 FQNEAQ (reference sequence). The CDR3 is CASSLIVLQETQYF. As DNA, the CDR3 is TGTGCCAGCAGCTTAATTGTCCTCCAAGAGACCCAGTACTTC.

This clonotype was observed a few times. The chain combines TRBV7-3 with TRBJ1-1, with TRBD1 as a possible D gene (5 bases). V was cut by 0 bases and J by 4 bases, with 12 bases left in between. CDR1 is SGHTA and CDR2 is FQGTGA in the germline V gene. This CDR3 has 15 amino acids. CDR3 loop: CASSLTGVIITEAFF. The CDR3 DNA reads TGTGCCAGCAGCTTAACAGGGGTGATCATCACTGAAGCTTTCTTT.

This clonotype occurred a few times. The V gene is TRBV5-5, the J gene TRBJ2-1, with TRBD2 as a possible D gene (6 bases). Trimming took off 0 bases at V and 5 bases at J, with 12 bases between the two ends. Looked up from germline, CDR1 is SGHKS and CDR2 is YYEKEE (reference sequence). The CDR3 sequence is 15 residues long. The CDR3 region is CASSLEGLLNNEQFF. Written as DNA, the CDR3 is TGTGCCAGCAGCTTGGAAGGACTATTAAACAATGAGCAGTTCTTC. The variable domain in full, completed from reference TRBV5-5 and TRBJ2-1, reads DAGVTQSPTHLIKTRGQQVTLRCSPISGHKSVSWYQQVLGQGPQFIFQYYEKEERGRGNFPDRFSARQFPNYSSELNVNALLLGDSALYLCASSLEGLLNNEQFFGPGTRLTVL.

The chain joins TRBV20-1 to TRBJ2-7; 8 bases line up with TRBD1. V lost 6 bases and J lost 6; bases outside the gene matches: 16. The germline gives CDR1 DFQATT, CDR2 SNEGSKA (reference sequence). This CDR3 region has 15 residues. The chain's CDR3 is CSAPRRQGAPSEQYF. The CDR3 DNA is TGCAGTGCCCCCCGACGTCAGGGGGCCCCCAGCGAGCAGTACTTC.

This clonotype was counted many times. This rearrangement joins TRBV5-1 to TRBJ1-2; no firm D call. This CDR3 comprises 14 residues. In germline, CDR1 is SGHRS, CDR2 YFSETQ. Between the trimmed V and J ends, which lost 0 bases and 8 bases, there was a span of 14 bases. The CDR3 DNA sequence: TGCGCCAGCAGCTTGGAGAGGGCTGTCGACGGCTACACCTTC. It is translated as CASSLERAVDGYTF.

This rearrangement joins TRBV4-1 to TRBJ2-3; 14 positions match TRBD2. Per germline, CDR1 MGHRA and CDR2 YSYEKL. Trimming cost V 3 bases and J 3 bases; bases outside gene matches: 17. This CDR3 comprises 21 residues. The CDR3 loop reads CASSQGWSGTSGRSPTDTQYF. CDR3 in DNA: TGCGCCAGCAGCCAGGGATGGTCCGGGACTAGCGGGAGAAGCCCGACAGATACGCAGTATTTT.

The genes are TRBV6-4 and TRBJ2-1, with 8 bases matching TRBD2. The J segment lost 7 bases and the V segment lost 4 bases, leaving 6 bases of the junction unmatched. Germline-derived CDR1 and CDR2 are MRHNA and SNTAGT. CDR3 size: 14 residues. DNA of the CDR3: TGTGCCAGCAGTGGTGGCGGGAGGACAAATGAGCAGTTCTTC. Translation gives CASSGGGRTNEQFF.